This section outlines one T cell receptor (beta chain) sequence together with its context. Antigen unknown. Germline V lookup: CDR1 SEHNR, CDR2 FQNEAQ (reference sequence). This CDR3 contains 15 residues. The V end was cut by 2 bases, the J end by 2 bases, with 13 bases between. Sequencing used immunoSEQ multiplex PCR; TCRdb keeps in-frame clones, though not all of them. Of hundreds of thousands of clones listed, around 92% are singletons. These data come from a study of shared clonotypes between healthy human individuals. Naive CD8 isolation took CD45RO-negative cells positively selected for CCR7 and excluded terminally differentiated effector memory CD45RA+ cells. Findings and limits, study-wide: Represented diversity, genetic and exposure-history alike, was limited by few donors.

This receptor was obtained from a man aged 25 to 45 in good health. The genes are TRBV7-9 and TRBJ2-7; tentative D call: TRBD1 (6 bases). The sequenced material came from naive CD8+ T cells sorted from blood. In DNA form, the CDR3 reads TGTGCCAGCAGCTTAATAGTTGGACAGACCTACGAGCAGTACTTC. Amino acids: CASSLIVGQTYEQYF.